The clone carrying this TCR beta chain has only one observation. The antigen remains undetermined. V was trimmed by 3 bases and J by 0 bases, leaving 12 bases between them. The CDR3 is made up of 16 amino acids. Germline lookup yields CDR1 MNHEY and CDR2 SMNVEV (reference sequence). TCRdb's table, derived via immunoSEQ multiplex PCR, lists solely in-frame clones and lacks some. The sample lists several thousand clones, about 90% occurring once. This entry belongs to a study of PD-1 blockade in mismatch repair-deficient tumors. The overall study: Patients had 12 mismatch repair-deficient cancer types and were previously treated and progressing.

Time point: approximately ten-day in vitro stimulation with candidate mutation-associated neoantigen peptide 1. Mismatch repair deficiency was confirmed in all patients, by PCR or immunohistochemistry. A few pembrolizumab responders had their TCRs sequenced. Cells were stimulated more than nine days with each of several ELISpot-reactive neoantigens. This clonotype originated in an adult with mismatch repair-deficient cancer. The genes are TRBV27 and TRBJ2-1; D possibly corresponds to TRBD2 (5 bases). The material sequenced was cells cultured in vitro, taken from a patient treated with pembrolizumab. The CDR3 DNA sequence: TGTGCCAGCAGTTTCGTGGGAGCGTTCTCCTACAATGAGCAGTTCTTC. It specifies CASSFVGAFSYNEQFF.